This passage covers 27 T cell receptor beta chains from one sample sequenced in a study of blood T cell repertoires in COVID-19. Produced via immunoSEQ multiplex PCR; TCRdb's table is partial and in-frame only. This sample has 97,000 or so clones; approximately 82% occur once, and the top ten carry roughly 4%. Sample: peripheral blood. These receptors were collected from a man between 60 and 75 years old with acute or convalescent COVID-19.

The chain has TRBV19 and TRBJ2-3; D perhaps matches TRBD2 (5 bases). Trimming stripped 1 base from V and 6 bases from J, with 11 bases between. CDR3 length: 14 residues. Germline CDR1 and CDR2: LNHDA and SQIVND (reference sequence). This CDR3 reads CASSIVIASDTQYF. CDR3 nucleotide sequence: TGTGCCAGTAGTATAGTCATAGCGAGCGATACGCAGTATTTT.

This clone was counted between two and nine times. The J gene is TRBJ2-1, the V gene TRBV6-5; TRBD1 agrees at 9 bases. V lost 4 bases, J lost 7 bases, and 2 bases stayed unmatched. The CDR3 has 13 amino acids. Germline CDR1 and CDR2: MNHEY and SVGAGI. This CDR3 reads CASSWGQGNEQFF. Written as DNA, the CDR3 is TGTGCCAGCAGTTGGGGACAGGGAAATGAGCAGTTCTTC.

The CDR3 sequence: CASSPPGETQYF. In nucleotides, the CDR3 is TGTGCCAGCAGCCCTCCAGGGGAGACCCAGTACTTC. J is TRBJ2-5 and V is TRBV7-9, with D possibly being TRBD1 (5 bases). V was trimmed by 5 bases and J by 5 bases, leaving 9 bases between them. This CDR3 spans 12 amino acids. Germline assignment: CDR1 SEHNR and CDR2 FQNEAQ (reference sequence). The entire variable domain, with the rest obtained from reference TRBV7-9 and TRBJ2-5, is as follows: DTGVSQNPRHKITKRGQNVTFRCDPISEHNRLYWYRQTLGQGPEFLTYFQNEAQLEKSRLLSDRFSAERPKGSFSTLEIQRTEQGDSAMYLCASSPPGETQYFGPGTRLLVL.

The rearrangement links TRBV5-1 to TRBJ1-2, with unresolved D. V was cut by 4 bases and J by 2 bases, with 15 bases left in between. There are 15 residues in the CDR3. CDR1 SGHRS and CDR2 YFSETQ come from the germline V gene. CDR3 amino acids: CASSHTVGGNYGYTF. In nucleotides, the CDR3 is TGCGCCAGCAGCCACACCGTGGGAGGAAACTATGGCTACACCTTC.

The chain combines TRBV19 with TRBJ2-7, with 9 bases that match TRBD1. The ends lost 6 bases at V and 4 bases at J; junction bases unmatched: 4. Germline loops: CDR1 LNHDA, CDR2 SQIVND (reference sequence). This CDR3 has 13 residues. CDR3 nucleotides: TGTGCCAGTAGCAGTGGGACAGGGTACGAGCAGTACGTC. Amino acids: CASSSGTGYEQYV.

This clone was seen only a few times. This rearrangement joins TRBV28 to TRBJ1-2; the D gene is possibly TRBD1 (5 bases). Germline CDR1 MDHEN, CDR2 SYDVKM. The CDR3 spans 14 residues. With 4 bases removed from V and 4 bases from J, the gap between germline ends came to 13 bases. The DNA for the CDR3 is TGTGCCAGCAGTTCCGTGACAGTAACCTATGGCTACACCTTC. Its translation: CASSSVTVTYGYTF.

The genes are TRBV7-3 and TRBJ2-5; possible D gene TRBD2, 6 bases. Germline-derived CDR1 and CDR2 are SGHTA and FQGTGA. This CDR3 has 15 residues. Trimming stripped 5 bases from V and 3 bases from J, with 16 bases between. The CDR3 bases are TGTGCCAGCAGCGAGGTGGGCGGGGAGAAAGAGACCCAGTACTTC. Translated, it gives CASSEVGGEKETQYF.

The CDR3 nucleotides are TGTGCCAGCAGCTTATCTGCAGGGCCTTTTGAAAAACTGTTTTTT. It codes for CASSLSAGPFEKLFF. This rearrangement joins TRBV11-2 to TRBJ1-4; D possibly corresponds to TRBD1 (5 bases). V lost 2 bases, J lost 7 bases, and 14 bases lay in between. From germline, CDR1 is SGHAT and CDR2 FQNNGV. The CDR3 contains 15 residues. The complete variable domain, with remaining parts taken from reference TRBV11-2 and TRBJ1-4, reads EAGVAQSPRYKIIEKRQSVAFWCNPISGHATLYWYQQILGQGPKLLIQFQNNGVVDDSQLPKDRFSAERLKGVDSTLKIQPAKLEDSAVYLCASSLSAGPFEKLFFGSGTQLSVL.

This clone has only a few counts. The same CDR3 arises from other DNA sequences in this sample as well. V gene TRBV27 combines with J gene TRBJ1-1; D is undetermined. The CDR3 sequence is 13 residues long. Looked up from germline, CDR1 is MNHEY and CDR2 is SMNVEV (reference sequence). Trimming took 4 bases from V and 1 from J, leaving 7 bases between them. The CDR3 reads CASSSQENTEAFF. The CDR3 coding sequence is TGTGCCAGCAGTTCCCAGGAGAACACTGAAGCTTTCTTT.

V and J are TRBV6-5 and TRBJ2-1, with 7 bases that match TRBD2. CDR1 and CDR2 from the germline V gene are MNHEY and SVGAGI. The CDR3 is 16 residues long. V trimming: 3 bases; J trimming: 4 bases; junction bases outside the gene matches: 9. Here the CDR3 reads CASSYRLAAPYNEQFF. In DNA form, the CDR3 reads TGTGCCAGCAGTTATCGGCTAGCGGCCCCTTACAATGAGCAGTTCTTC.

This chain links TRBV7-2 with TRBJ2-5; 8 bases line up with TRBD2. Trimming removed 1 base from V and 9 bases from J; junction bases left unmatched: 13. The germline V gene has CDR1 SGHTA and CDR2 FQGNSA. The CDR3 is made up of 16 amino acids. The CDR3 loop is CASSLEALAVPGAQYF. For the CDR3, the DNA is TGTGCCAGCAGCTTAGAGGCACTAGCGGTTCCAGGGGCCCAGTACTTC.

Only one count was recorded for this clone. The V and J genes are TRBV9 and TRBJ2-7, with a weak D call TRBD1 (6 bases). V was shortened by 0 bases and J by 6 bases, with 10 bases between the two germline ends. The CDR3 length is 13 residues. Germline values: CDR1 SGDLS, CDR2 YYNGEE. The CDR3 region has the DNA TGTGCCAGCAGCGTAGAAACAGGGAGCGAGCAGTACGTC. This sequence encodes CASSVETGSEQYV.

The CDR3 is CASSFKGGHTF. DNA of the CDR3: TGTGCCAGCAGCTTCAAAGGTGGGCACACCTTC. The gene calls are TRBV6-2 or TRBV6-3 and TRBJ1-2; D is ambiguous. The V gene lost 6 bases and the J gene lost 12 bases, with 14 bases spanning the gap. This CDR3 comprises 11 residues. Germline V CDR1 and CDR2: MNHEY, SVGEGT.

The CDR3 protein is CASSLDGTLYNEQFF. The CDR3 DNA reads TGCGCCAGCAGCTTGGACGGGACACTTTACAATGAGCAGTTCTTC. This sequence joins TRBV5-1 and TRBJ2-1; TRBD1 might be the D (6 bases). V dropped 0 bases and J dropped 4 bases, with 11 bases sitting between them. CDR3 length: 15 residues. Germline CDR1 is SGHRS and CDR2 is YFSETQ.

This chain joins TRBV19 and TRBJ1-2; D call uncertain. Germline V gene sequence: CDR1 LNHDA, CDR2 SQIVND (reference sequence). Trimming left V 3 bases short and J 5 bases short, with 10 bases between. The length of the CDR3 is 13 residues. In nucleotides, the CDR3 is TGTGCCAGTAGTATCGGAGGAGTTTATGGCTACACCTTC. Its translation is CASSIGGVYGYTF.

V gene TRBV4-1 combines with J gene TRBJ1-6; D remains ambiguous. V was cut by 8 bases and J by 0 bases, with 11 bases left in between. Germline lookup yields CDR1 MGHRA and CDR2 YSYEKL. The CDR3 has 15 residues. DNA for the CDR3: TGCGCCAGCTCTCGATTCGGCTCCTATAATTCACCCCTCCACTTT. This codes for CASSRFGSYNSPLHF.

This clone was detected only once. The CDR3 DNA reads TGTGCCAGCAGTTACGGGCCGGGGGTCTATGGCTACACCTTC. Translation gives CASSYGPGVYGYTF. The chain is built from TRBV6-2 or TRBV6-3 and TRBJ1-2; tentatively, D is TRBD1 (5 bases). The germline gives CDR1 MNHEY, CDR2 SVGEGT. CDR3 size: 14 residues. V was clipped by 2 bases and J by 4 bases, with 11 bases between them.

This clone was counted between two and nine times. The chain employs TRBV5-5 and TRBJ1-6; 7 bases are a match to TRBD1. The V gene's germline CDR1 is SGHKS and CDR2 YYEKEE (reference sequence). V trimming: 0 bases; J trimming: 8 bases; junction bases outside the gene matches: 14. The length of the CDR3 is 18 residues. The CDR3: CASSLVEDRGRRDSPLHF. The CDR3 DNA is TGTGCCAGCAGCTTGGTTGAGGATAGGGGGCGTAGGGATTCACCCCTCCACTTT. Based on the CDR3 plus reference TRBV5-5 and TRBJ1-6, the full variable domain is DAGVTQSPTHLIKTRGQQVTLRCSPISGHKSVSWYQQVLGQGPQFIFQYYEKEERGRGNFPDRFSARQFPNYSSELNVNALLLGDSALYLCASSLVEDRGRRDSPLHFGNGTRLTVT.

The V and J genes are TRBV27 and TRBJ1-5, with D maybe TRBD1 (6 bases). V was clipped by 2 bases and J by 2 bases, with 19 bases between them. Germline CDR1 reads MNHEY; CDR2 reads SMNVEV (reference sequence). This CDR3 has 18 residues. Here the CDR3 reads CASSLGQGGGVGNQPQHF. The CDR3, as DNA: TGTGCCAGCAGTTTAGGTCAGGGAGGGGGGGTTGGCAATCAGCCCCAGCATTTT.

Points on this clone: One end of the junction varies from germline; a read error may be responsible. The rearrangement joins TRBV6-5 to TRBJ2-1, with D maybe TRBD2 (5 bases). Germline V gives CDR1 MNHEY, CDR2 SVGAGI. The CDR3 is 15 amino acids. This CDR3 is CATCRAADYYNEQFF. CDR3 in DNA: TGCGCTACTTGTCGCGCAGCGGATTACTACAATGAGCAGTTCTTC.

The chain links TRBV4-1 to TRBJ2-7; D call uncertain. Germline CDR1 MGHRA, CDR2 YSYEKL. The CDR3 contains 17 residues. V lost 1 base, J lost 2 bases, and 18 bases lay in between. CDR3 sequence reads: CASSQALMGHSPYEQYF. The DNA for the CDR3 is TGCGCCAGCAGCCAAGCCCTGATGGGCCACAGTCCCTACGAGCAGTACTTC.

J is TRBJ1-2 and V is TRBV7-9, with 9 bases that match TRBD1. V dropped 5 bases and J dropped 6; count of bases not matched to a gene: 4. The CDR3 is made up of 13 amino acids. Germline V gene sequence: CDR1 SEHNR, CDR2 FQNEAQ (reference sequence). The CDR3 loop reads CASSTGQGNGYTF. CDR3 DNA: TGTGCCAGCAGCACGGGACAGGGAAATGGCTACACCTTC.

This clone was seen at least ten times. The CDR3 nucleotides are TGCGCCAGCAGCTTCCGACAGACCCTCGGAGAGACCCAGTACTTC. Protein: CASSFRQTLGETQYF. The chain couples TRBV5-1 to TRBJ2-5; possible D gene TRBD1, 5 bases. V lost 2 bases and J 4 bases, leaving 15 bases between the germline ends. CDR3 length: 15 amino acids. CDR1 SGHRS and CDR2 YFSETQ come from the germline V gene.

This clone was detected once. The rearrangement uses TRBV19 and TRBJ1-2; 7 nucleotides match TRBD1. Unmatched junction bases numbered 13, after V lost 6 bases and J lost 3 bases. CDR1 and CDR2 from the germline V gene are LNHDA and SQIVND (reference sequence). This CDR3 is built from 16 residues. The CDR3 loop is CASREDLGGEDYGYTF. CDR3 sequence (DNA): TGTGCCAGTAGGGAGGACCTAGGGGGCGAGGACTATGGCTACACCTTC. The complete variable domain, with remaining parts taken from reference TRBV19 and TRBJ1-2, reads DGGITQSPKYLFRKEGQNVTLSCEQNLNHDAMYWYRQDPGQGLRLIYYSQIVNDFQKGDIAEGYSVSREKKESFPLTVTSAQKNPTAFYLCASREDLGGEDYGYTFGSGTRLTVV.

This chain uses TRBV30 with TRBJ2-3; 9 nucleotides line up with TRBD2. The CDR3 length is 16 residues. Trimming cost V 2 bases and J 3 bases; bases outside gene matches: 9. Germline-derived CDR1 and CDR2 are GTSNPN and SVGIG (reference sequence). CDR3 loop: CAWSPQKAGGTDTQYF. For the CDR3, the DNA is TGTGCCTGGAGTCCCCAGAAAGCGGGGGGTACAGATACGCAGTATTTT.

The J gene is TRBJ1-1, the V gene TRBV2; no firm D call. The CDR3 is 14 amino acids. Trimming took 8 bases from V and 2 from J, leaving 15 bases between them. Germline CDR1 SNHLY, CDR2 FYNNEI. Here the CDR3 DNA reads TGTGCCAGCCAACTCCGAGAAGCCAACACTGAAGCTTTCTTT. This codes for CASQLREANTEAFF.

CDR3 bases: TGTGCCAGCAGCCAACTAGCGGGGGGGCAACGCAATGAGCAGTTCTTC. Amino acid sequence: CASSQLAGGQRNEQFF. The J gene is TRBJ2-1, the V gene TRBV3-1 (or the pseudogene TRBV3-2), with TRBD2 matching 12 bases. Looked up from germline, CDR1 is LGHDT and CDR2 is YNNKEL (reference sequence). V lost 2 bases, J lost 6 bases, and 5 bases stayed unmatched. This CDR3 has 16 amino acids.